This record concerns one TCR beta chain sequence. These data come from a study of blood T cell repertoires in COVID-19. Germline V gives CDR1 LGHNA, CDR2 YSLEER. J gave up 5 bases and V 0 bases, and 3 bases lay outside the gene matches. CDR3 size: 15 residues. Generated by immunoSEQ multiplex PCR, the TCRdb table keeps only in-frame clones and is missing some. This table has roughly 280,000 clones, 65% to 90% appearing once. This clonotype originated in a man aged 25-45 years with active or convalescent COVID-19. This chain joins TRBV4-3 and TRBJ2-5, with 10 nucleotides matching TRBD2. Input material: peripheral blood. The CDR3 DNA reads as TGCGCCAGCAGCCAAGAGGGTAGCGGGGGGGAGACCCAGTACTTC. Translating it yields CASSQEGSGGETQYF.